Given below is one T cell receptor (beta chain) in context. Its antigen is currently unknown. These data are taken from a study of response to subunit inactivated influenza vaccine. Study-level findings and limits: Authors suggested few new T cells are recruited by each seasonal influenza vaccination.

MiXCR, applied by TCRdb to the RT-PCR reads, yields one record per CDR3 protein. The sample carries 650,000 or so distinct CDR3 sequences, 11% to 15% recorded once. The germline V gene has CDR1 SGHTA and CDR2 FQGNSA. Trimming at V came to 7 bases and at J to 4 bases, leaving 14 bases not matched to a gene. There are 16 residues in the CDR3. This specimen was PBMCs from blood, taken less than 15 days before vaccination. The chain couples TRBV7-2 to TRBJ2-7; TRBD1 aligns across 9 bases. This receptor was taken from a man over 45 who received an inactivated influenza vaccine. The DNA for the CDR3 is TGTGCCAGCACCCGAAATCCCCACAGGGGGCAGTACGAGCAGTACTTC. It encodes CASTRNPHRGQYEQYF.